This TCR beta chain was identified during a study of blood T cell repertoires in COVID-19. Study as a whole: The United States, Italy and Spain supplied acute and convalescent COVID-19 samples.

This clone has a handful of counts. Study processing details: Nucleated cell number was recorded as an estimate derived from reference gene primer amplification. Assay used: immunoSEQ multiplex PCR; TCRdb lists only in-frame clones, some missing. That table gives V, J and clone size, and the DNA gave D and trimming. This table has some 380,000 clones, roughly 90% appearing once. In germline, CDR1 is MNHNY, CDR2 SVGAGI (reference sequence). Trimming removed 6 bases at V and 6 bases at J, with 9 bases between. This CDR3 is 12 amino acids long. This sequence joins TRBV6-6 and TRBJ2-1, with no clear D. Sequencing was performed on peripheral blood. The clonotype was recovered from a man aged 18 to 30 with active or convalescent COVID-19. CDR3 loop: CASSPEVNEQFF. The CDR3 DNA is TGTGCCAGCAGCCCCGAGGTCAATGAGCAGTTCTTC.